Following are 17 T cell receptor beta chains from one sample sequenced in a study of cytomegalovirus exposure and HLA in healthy donors (dated 2017 in TCRdb). Library method: the immunoSEQ multiplex PCR assay. Entries here come from immuneACCESS through TCRdb and include only in-frame sequences with V and J called. Some clones fail to appear in such tables; in the studies checked, an unresolved V gene covers under half of the shortfall, and the cause of the remainder is unknown. The sample table contains about 84,000 clones; only one count was recorded for roughly 93% of them. The biggest ten clones account for around 2.1% of the sample. The specimen sequenced was PBMCs. The source of these receptors is a man aged 30-40 years in good health and CMV-seronegative.

The chain couples TRBV13 to TRBJ1-3; TRBD1 is a possible D gene (5 bases). Trimming removed 10 bases from V and 0 bases from J, with 13 bases in between. Germline V CDR1 and CDR2: PRHDT, FYEKMQ (reference sequence). This CDR3 has 14 residues. The chain's CDR3 is CATSVGGSGNTIYF. The CDR3 DNA reads as TGTGCCACCTCAGTCGGGGGCTCTGGAAACACCATATATTTT.

The rearrangement joins TRBV19 to TRBJ2-7; a weak D match, TRBD1 (9 bases). The CDR3 extends over 16 amino acids. Germline V gene data show CDR1 as LNHDA and CDR2 as SQIVND (reference sequence). V dropped 3 bases and J dropped 1 base, with 16 bases sitting between them. As DNA, the CDR3 is TGTGCCAGTAGTATCCGCGGGGGGACAGGGTCCTACGAGCAGTACTTC. Amino acid sequence: CASSIRGGTGSYEQYF.

The chain combines TRBV14 with TRBJ1-6; D not resolved. Germline CDR1 and CDR2: SGHDN and FVKESK. The CDR3 spans 14 residues. The V and J ends lost 5 bases and 7 bases respectively, with 12 bases between them. CDR3 coding DNA: TGTGCCAGCAGCGAGCACCATGCCAATTCACCCCTCCACTTT. This translates into CASSEHHANSPLHF.

The V and J genes are TRBV28 and TRBJ2-3, with 10 bases lining up with TRBD1. The germline V gene encodes CDR1 MDHEN and CDR2 SYDVKM. There are 17 residues in the CDR3. The V gene end was trimmed by 5 bases and the J gene end by 1 base; junction bases not matched to a gene: 9. The CDR3 DNA reads as TGTGCCAGCAGTCAGACAGATGGGACAGGGGGCACAGATACGCAGTATTTT. This sequence encodes CASSQTDGTGGTDTQYF.

This clone has a handful of counts. The chain employs TRBV28 and TRBJ1-6, with D maybe TRBD1 (5 bases). V lost 2 bases to trimming and J lost 10 bases, with 9 bases between them. CDR3 length: 13 residues. Looked up from germline, CDR1 is MDHEN and CDR2 is SYDVKM. The CDR3 DNA reads as TGTGCCAGCAGTTTACATGGGGCCTCACCCCTCCACTTT. Translation gives CASSLHGASPLHF. Full variable domain (rest looked up from reference TRBV28 and TRBJ1-6): DVKVTQSSRYLVKRTGEKVFLECVQDMDHENMFWYRQDPGLGLRLIYFSYDVKMKEKGDIPEGYSVSREKKERFSLILESASTNQTSMYLCASSLHGASPLHFGNGTRLTVT.

This chain joins TRBV10-3 and TRBJ2-2; possible D gene TRBD2, 7 bases. Germline lookup yields CDR1 ENHRY and CDR2 SYGVKD. This CDR3 has 14 residues. V dropped 10 bases and J dropped 4 bases, with 16 bases sitting between them. The chain's CDR3 is CATRGGVVTGELFF. The CDR3 region has the DNA TGTGCCACCCGAGGGGGGGTAGTCACCGGGGAGCTGTTTTTT.

The V and J genes are TRBV29-1 and TRBJ2-3; D gene uncertain. This CDR3 has 14 residues. Looked up from germline, CDR1 is SQVTM and CDR2 is ANQGSEA. V lost 1 base and J lost 2, with 10 bases in between. For the CDR3, the DNA is TGCAGCGTTGAAGGAGGTAGAAACACAGATACGCAGTATTTT. This gives the protein CSVEGGRNTDTQYF.

The rearrangement joins TRBV19 to TRBJ1-3; maybe TRBD1 (5 bases). Germline loops: CDR1 LNHDA, CDR2 SQIVND (reference sequence). The V end lost 2 bases, the J end lost 0 bases, and 8 bases lay between the germline ends. This CDR3 contains 15 residues. The CDR3, as DNA: TGTGCCAGTAGTATACAGGGTAACTCTGGAAACACCATATATTTT. Amino acid sequence: CASSIQGNSGNTIYF.

The V and J genes are TRBV7-8 and TRBJ1-6; tentatively, D is TRBD1 (5 bases). This CDR3 contains 15 residues. Trimming pared 10 bases from V and 7 bases from J, leaving 20 bases between. Per the germline V gene, CDR1 is SGHVS and CDR2 is FQNEAQ. DNA for the CDR3: TGTGCCACCTCGTCCCAGGGTCTTAGAAATTCACCCCTCCACTTT. Amino acid sequence: CATSSQGLRNSPLHF.

This clone was observed once. The J gene is TRBJ1-4, the V gene TRBV11-2, with 7 bases fitting TRBD1. Germline CDR1 and CDR2: SGHAT and FQNNGV. V lost 10 bases, J lost 0 bases, and 11 bases stayed unmatched. The CDR3 sequence is 16 residues long. CDR3 coding DNA: TGTGCCACAGCAAGGGGGCAGGGAACAACTAATGAAAAACTGTTTTTT. Translation: CATARGQGTTNEKLFF.

The chain couples TRBV11-2 to TRBJ1-1, with D unresolved. The CDR3 is 13 amino acids. Per the germline V gene, CDR1 is SGHAT and CDR2 is FQNNGV. Trimming stripped 6 bases from V and 1 base from J, with 9 bases between. The CDR3 reads CASSIFRNTEAFF. CDR3 sequence (DNA): TGTGCCAGCAGTATTTTCAGGAACACTGAAGCTTTCTTT.

A few counts support this clone. DNA for the CDR3: TGTGCCAGTAGTAAGAGACAGGGCGGCAATCAGCCCCAGCATTTT. This encodes CASSKRQGGNQPQHF. The chain joins TRBV19 to TRBJ1-5; 7 bases fit TRBD1. The CDR3 extends over 15 amino acids. Germline V CDR1 and CDR2: LNHDA, SQIVND (reference sequence). Trimming removed 4 bases from V and 2 bases from J; junction bases left unmatched: 5.

This clone was counted a single time. J is TRBJ1-5 and V is TRBV28; 12 nucleotides agree with TRBD1. Germline values: CDR1 MDHEN, CDR2 SYDVKM. The CDR3 extends over 16 amino acids. V dropped 8 bases and J dropped 4; count of bases not matched to a gene: 9. The CDR3 is CASQKGQGAWNQPQHF. The CDR3 DNA follows: TGTGCCAGCCAAAAGGGACAGGGGGCATGGAATCAGCCCCAGCATTTT.

V gene TRBV30 combines with J gene TRBJ2-3, with 10 bases that match TRBD1. The CDR3 contains 14 residues. Germline CDR1 GTSNPN, CDR2 SVGIG (reference sequence). V shed 8 bases and J 6 bases; nucleotides not matched to a gene: 11. The CDR3 reads CARGGGQGSDTQYF. The CDR3 DNA reads as TGTGCCCGAGGCGGGGGACAGGGGAGCGATACGCAGTATTTT.

The V and J genes are TRBV5-1 and TRBJ1-4; tentatively, D is TRBD1 (6 bases). Looked up from germline, CDR1 is SGHRS and CDR2 is YFSETQ. The V end was cut by 4 bases, the J end by 0 bases, with 10 bases between. This CDR3 comprises 15 residues. This CDR3 reads CASSRTAATNEKLFF. CDR3 in DNA: TGCGCCAGCAGCCGGACAGCTGCAACTAATGAAAAACTGTTTTTT.

The V and J genes are TRBV9 and TRBJ2-2; no definite D call. The V end lost 0 bases, the J end lost 4 bases, and 7 bases lay between the germline ends. Germline CDR1 is SGDLS and CDR2 is YYNGEE. CDR3 length equals 14 residues. As DNA, the CDR3 is TGTGCCAGCAGCGTAGCTCACGGCACCGGGGAGCTGTTTTTT. Residues: CASSVAHGTGELFF.

This clone was seen only a few times. The chain couples TRBV10-3 to TRBJ2-1; a possible D gene is TRBD2 (5 bases). Trimming stripped 6 bases from V and 0 bases from J, with 12 bases between. From germline, CDR1 is ENHRY and CDR2 SYGVKD. The CDR3 has 15 amino acids. This chain's CDR3 is CAISGGLDSYNEQFF. CDR3 nucleotide sequence: TGTGCCATCAGCGGCGGACTGGACTCCTACAATGAGCAGTTCTTC.